Each of the 13 T cell receptor beta chains below was sequenced from the same sample in a study of regulatory T cells in long-lasting Graves disease. Time point noted: newly diagnosed GD, antithyroid drugs for less than 3 months. RNA extracted from PBMCs served as the sequencing template. TCR beta libraries were built with iRepertoire HTBI primers and Arm-PCR of CDR3 regions. TCRdb used MiXCR to reprocess the multiplex PCR reads, holding one entry per CDR3 protein. The top ten clones hold 22% of a sample with around 250,000 distinct CDR3 sequences, 18% of them seen once. The sample was peripheral blood mononuclear cells (PBMCs), taken at new diagnosis, from a patient treated with antithyroid drugs. These receptor sequences come from a female donor with Graves disease.

Many counts were recorded for this clonotype. The chain joins TRBV11-2 to TRBJ2-2; D is possibly TRBD1 (6 bases). The ends were cut back, 5 bases at V and 5 bases at J, with 18 bases in the middle. Looked up from germline, CDR1 is SGHAT and CDR2 is FQNNGV. This CDR3 is built from 16 residues. The CDR3 DNA follows: TGTGCCAGCAGCCTCCTGCAGGGGAGAAGGACCGGGGAGCTGTTTTTT. Protein sequence: CASSLLQGRRTGELFF.

This clonotype has a count of ten or more. CDR3 DNA sequence: TGTGCCAGCAGCTCGGGGACAGTTTATGGCTACACCTTC. Translation: CASSSGTVYGYTF. This rearrangement joins TRBV7-8 to TRBJ1-2; 7 nucleotides match TRBD1. The V gene end was trimmed by 4 bases and the J gene end by 5 bases; junction bases not matched to a gene: 4. Germline V gene lookup returns CDR1 SGHVS and CDR2 FQNEAQ. There are 13 residues in the CDR3.

This clonotype has ten or more counts. This chain connects TRBV6-5 to TRBJ2-2, with D unresolved. The length of the CDR3 is 16 residues. CDR1 and CDR2 from the germline V gene are MNHEY and SVGAGI. V lost 2 bases and J lost 0, with 10 bases in between. Here the CDR3 DNA reads TGTGCCAGCAGTTACAGAAGGAAAGCGAACACCGGGGAGCTGTTTTTT. Translation: CASSYRRKANTGELFF.

This clonotype was seen repeatedly, ten times or more. The rearrangement uses TRBV12-3 or TRBV12-4 and TRBJ1-2; D is ambiguous. The CDR3 is made up of 13 amino acids. Trimming removed 6 bases at V and 2 bases at J, with 10 bases between. CDR3 in DNA: TGTGCCAGCAGGCCGACAAAGAACTATGGCTACACCTTC. The encoded protein is CASRPTKNYGYTF.

Many counts were recorded for this clonotype. The chain is built from TRBV28 and TRBJ2-5, with 8 bases matching TRBD1. There are 13 residues in the CDR3. Germline lookup yields CDR1 MDHEN and CDR2 SYDVKM. Germline trimming cut 6 bases from V and 3 bases from J; bases unmatched to any gene: 3. In DNA, the CDR3 is TGTGCCAGCAGGTGGACAGGGAAAGAGACCCAGTACTTC. It codes for CASRWTGKETQYF.

The chain combines TRBV28 with TRBJ2-3; D perhaps matches TRBD1 (5 bases). CDR1 is MDHEN and CDR2 is SYDVKM in the germline V gene. This CDR3 region has 14 residues. V gave up 3 bases and J gave up 4 bases, with 11 bases separating them. The CDR3 bases are TGTGCCAGCAGTTTCATTCCCAGGGCAGATACGCAGTATTTT. It is translated as CASSFIPRADTQYF.

This clonotype was counted many times. This chain links TRBV30 with TRBJ2-1; D possibly corresponds to TRBD2 (6 bases). The CDR3 contains 13 residues. Germline CDR1 reads GTSNPN; CDR2 reads SVGIG (reference sequence). The CDR3 protein is CACEAGGYNEQFF. The CDR3 DNA sequence: TGTGCTTGCGAAGCGGGCGGGTACAATGAGCAGTTCTTC.

This clonotype was counted many times. The rearrangement uses TRBV30 and TRBJ2-7; no firm D call. The length of the CDR3 is 12 residues. Germline values: CDR1 GTSNPN, CDR2 SVGIG (reference sequence). Trimming cost V 5 bases and J 2 bases, with 10 bases left between them. This CDR3 is CAWADITYEQYF. CDR3 nucleotides: TGTGCCTGGGCAGACATCACCTACGAGCAGTACTTC.

At least ten counts were recorded for this clonotype. V gene TRBV10-3 combines with J gene TRBJ2-7, with TRBD2 matching over 13 bases. This CDR3 has 16 residues. The germline V gene encodes CDR1 ENHRY and CDR2 SYGVKD. J lost 3 bases, V lost 8 bases, and 10 bases had no gene match. The CDR3 DNA reads TGTGCCATCGGTTCCGGGACTAGCGGGAATCTCTACGAGCAGTACTTC. Its protein product is CAIGSGTSGNLYEQYF.

This clonotype has at least ten counts. This chain links TRBV10-3 with TRBJ1-5; a possible D gene is TRBD1 (6 bases). Per germline, CDR1 ENHRY and CDR2 SYGVKD. The CDR3 sequence is 17 residues long. V lost 3 bases, J lost 10 bases, and 25 bases lay in between. CDR3: CAISDIWRGTPTRPQHF. As DNA, the CDR3 is TGTGCCATCAGTGACATTTGGCGGGGGACACCGACTCGACCCCAGCATTTT.

This clonotype was seen at least ten times. The chain joins TRBV28 to TRBJ1-2; D ambiguous. V was trimmed by 5 bases and J by 10 bases, leaving 20 bases between them. CDR3 length: 14 amino acids. Germline-derived CDR1 and CDR2 are MDHEN and SYDVKM. The CDR3 loop reads CASSARGPASFYTF. CDR3 DNA: TGTGCCAGCAGTGCTAGAGGACCGGCTTCTTTCTACACCTTC.

This clonotype has just a few counts. Just one base apart from a much larger clone, this may be a read error. The chain has TRBV19 and TRBJ1-1, with 10 bases lining up with TRBD1. Per germline, CDR1 LNHDA and CDR2 SQIVND (reference sequence). The CDR3 has 14 amino acids. With V trimmed by 6 bases and J by 5 bases, 6 bases remained unmatched. This CDR3 reads CASRLRTGGTEAFF. The CDR3, as DNA: TGTGCCAGTAGGTTGAGGACAGGGGGGACTGAAGCTTTCTTT.

This clonotype was observed at least ten times. The J gene is TRBJ1-6, the V gene TRBV25-1, with D perhaps matching TRBD1 (5 bases). Trimming left V 6 bases short and J 13 bases short, with 13 bases between. The CDR3 consists of 12 residues. CDR1 and CDR2 from the germline V gene are MGHDK and SYGVNS. CDR3 DNA: TGTGCCAGCAGCGGGGGTGTTGTTCCCCTCCACTTT. Protein: CASSGGVVPLHF.